This TCR beta chain was observed in a study of OX40 agonist ivuxolimab in advanced cancers. The overall study: Dosing consisted of intravenous ivuxolimab at 0.01 to 10 mg/kg every 2 weeks. Among those enrolled, mean age was about 60 years (range about 20 to 79) and 75% to 90% were male.

Sequencing used immunoSEQ multiplex PCR; TCRdb keeps in-frame clones, though not all of them. Counted here are 25,000 to 30,000 clones, approximately 86% occurring once; the ten biggest clones make up around 28%. This CDR3 is 15 amino acids long. Per germline, CDR1 ENHRY and CDR2 SYGVKD. No patient had autoimmune disease or received systemic immunosuppression. V usage is TRBV10-3 and J usage is TRBJ2-5, with 9 positions matching TRBD1. The J call may be incorrect, as the DNA end agrees better with TRBJ2-7. The sequencing here drew on CD4+ or CD8+ T cells sorted from blood, taken in a trial of the OX40 agonist ivuxolimab. The clonotype comes from an adult with an advanced solid tumor such as melanoma, head and neck, liver or kidney cancer. This CDR3 reads CAVLLEDRGSYEQYF. CDR3 nucleotides: TGTGCCGTCCTCCTCGAGGACAGGGGTTCCTACGAGCAGTACTTC.